This T cell receptor beta chain was recovered during a study of radiation and T cells in renal cell carcinoma. Study-wide context: Nephrectomy followed 15 Gy stereotactic body radiation by 4 weeks. Regarding the study as a whole: Top tumor clonotypes rose in blood 2 weeks post-radiation, then contracted.

The CDR3 spans 13 residues. V was cut by 1 base and J by 4 bases, with 9 bases left in between. Germline lookup yields CDR1 SGHRS and CDR2 YFSETQ. Described time point: blood 2 weeks post-SBRT. This sample's treatment: 15 Gy SBRT to primary tumor, nephrectomy 4 weeks later. Radiation-treated patients gave blood at baseline, week 2 and week 4. The tumor was a clear cell renal cell carcinoma. Repertoires were generated with immunoSEQ multiplex PCR, while TCRdb's copy carries only in-frame clones and drops some. Of some 60,000 clones in the sample, about 80% were seen once. Remarks on this clone: Its cognate antigen is unknown.

The rearrangement links TRBV5-1 to TRBJ2-7; D is undetermined. This clonotype was sampled from a man between 60 and 70 years old with renal cell carcinoma. The specimen was blood, collected from a patient whose treatment included radiotherapy and nephrectomy. In nucleotides, the CDR3 is TGCGCCAGCAGCTTGACAGATAAGTACGAGCAGTACTTC. Translating it yields CASSLTDKYEQYF.